The sequence of this TCR beta chain was determined in a study of cytomegalovirus exposure and HLA in healthy donors. The CDR3 has 18 amino acids. J lost 4 bases, V lost 1 base, and 10 bases had no gene match. Germline V CDR1 and CDR2: SGHNT, YYREEE (reference sequence). Whole-study findings and limits: Accounts indicate the classifier identified cytomegalovirus status with strong specificity and sensitivity. According to a later analysis, TCR clusters from the first cohort tended to co-occur in the 120 or so validation repertoires. Cytomegalovirus-associated status was assigned to approximately 160 TCR beta chains.

This clone appeared once. Its antigen is not identified. Generated by immunoSEQ multiplex PCR, the TCRdb table keeps only in-frame clones and is missing some. The sample lists more than 95,000 clones, about 91% occurring once. The TCR originated in a man aged 18 to 30 in good health and CMV-seronegative. The rearrangement uses TRBV5-4 and TRBJ2-1; 11 nucleotides agree with TRBD2. The sequenced sample was PBMCs. The CDR3 loop is CASSLRSLAGGIYNEQFF. The CDR3 coding sequence is TGTGCCAGCAGCTTGAGATCCCTAGCGGGGGGCATATACAATGAGCAGTTCTTC.